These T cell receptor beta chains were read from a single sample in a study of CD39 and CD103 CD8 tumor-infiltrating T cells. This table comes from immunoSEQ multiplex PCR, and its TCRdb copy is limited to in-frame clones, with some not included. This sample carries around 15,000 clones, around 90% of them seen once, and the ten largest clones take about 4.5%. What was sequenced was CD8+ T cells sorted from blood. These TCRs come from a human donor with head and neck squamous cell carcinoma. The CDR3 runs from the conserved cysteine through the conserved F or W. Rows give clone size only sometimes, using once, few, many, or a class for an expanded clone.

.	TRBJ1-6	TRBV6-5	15	CASSHDSGPGTPLHF
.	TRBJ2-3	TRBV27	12	CASSSGTDTQYF
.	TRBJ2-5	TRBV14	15	CASSLERGFQETQYF
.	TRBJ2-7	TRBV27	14	CASSLYSGGPEQYF
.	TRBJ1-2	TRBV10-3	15	CAISGPIGDNYGYTF
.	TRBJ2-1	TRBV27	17	CASSQTSGEVPYNEQFF
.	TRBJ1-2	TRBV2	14	CASSKSTGFYGYTF
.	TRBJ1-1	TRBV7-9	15	CASRPELGFHAEAFF
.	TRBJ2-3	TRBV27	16	CASSPGAALPLDTQYF
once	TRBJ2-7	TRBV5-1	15	CASSSGRDTYYEQYF
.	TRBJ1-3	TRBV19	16	CASSILGTVSGNTIYF
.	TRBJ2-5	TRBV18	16	CASSPGREQGQETQYF
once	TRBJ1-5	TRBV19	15	CASSTLWGSAIPQHF
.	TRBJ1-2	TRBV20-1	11	CSARESYGYTF
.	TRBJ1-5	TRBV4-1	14	CASSTGQGLQPQHF
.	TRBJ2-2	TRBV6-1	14	CASSATGPTGELFF
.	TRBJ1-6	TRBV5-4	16	CASSLASPGAVSPLHF
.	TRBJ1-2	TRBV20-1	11	CSASPGYGYTF
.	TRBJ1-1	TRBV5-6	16	CASSDDWGLKGTEAFF
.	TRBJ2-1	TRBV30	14	CAWSTDRDYNEQFF
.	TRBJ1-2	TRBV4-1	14	CASSQETGSDGYTF
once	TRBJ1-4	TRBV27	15	CASSVSGGANEKLFF
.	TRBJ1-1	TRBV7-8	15	CASSLAPGLRTEAFF
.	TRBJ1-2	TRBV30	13	CAWSERGNYGYTF
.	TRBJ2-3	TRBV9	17	CASSVGGGTWSTDTQYF
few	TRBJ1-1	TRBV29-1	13	CSVRFEENTEAFF
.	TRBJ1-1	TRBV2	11	CASRPAAEAFF
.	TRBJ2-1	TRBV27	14	CASSLHRSYNEQFF
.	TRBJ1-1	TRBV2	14	CASSVGWGGAEAFF
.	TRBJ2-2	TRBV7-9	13	CASSSRYTGELFF
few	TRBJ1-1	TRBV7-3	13	CASSLGGTSEAFF
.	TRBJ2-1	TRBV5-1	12	CASSLDSREQFF
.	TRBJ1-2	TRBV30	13	CAWSPTAGAGYTF
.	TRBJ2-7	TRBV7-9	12	CASSLVGRDEYF
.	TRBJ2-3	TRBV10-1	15	CASSEGLGDTDTQYF
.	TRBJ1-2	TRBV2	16	CASSGLDRVGNYGYTF
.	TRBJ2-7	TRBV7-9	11	CASSPLYEQYF
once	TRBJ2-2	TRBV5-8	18	CASSFPVYRDRVTGELFF
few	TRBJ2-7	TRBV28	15	CASSLFGRGDYEQYF
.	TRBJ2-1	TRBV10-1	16	CASSEGGKNGYNEQFF
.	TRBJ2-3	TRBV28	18	CASSLGLAGFSSTDTQYF
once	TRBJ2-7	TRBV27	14	CASSWGTGSYEQYF
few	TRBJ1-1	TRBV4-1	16	CASSQYDRGFSTEAFF
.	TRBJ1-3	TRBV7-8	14	CASSTDITGNTIYF
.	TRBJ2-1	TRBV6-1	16	CASSGQAGLANNEQFF